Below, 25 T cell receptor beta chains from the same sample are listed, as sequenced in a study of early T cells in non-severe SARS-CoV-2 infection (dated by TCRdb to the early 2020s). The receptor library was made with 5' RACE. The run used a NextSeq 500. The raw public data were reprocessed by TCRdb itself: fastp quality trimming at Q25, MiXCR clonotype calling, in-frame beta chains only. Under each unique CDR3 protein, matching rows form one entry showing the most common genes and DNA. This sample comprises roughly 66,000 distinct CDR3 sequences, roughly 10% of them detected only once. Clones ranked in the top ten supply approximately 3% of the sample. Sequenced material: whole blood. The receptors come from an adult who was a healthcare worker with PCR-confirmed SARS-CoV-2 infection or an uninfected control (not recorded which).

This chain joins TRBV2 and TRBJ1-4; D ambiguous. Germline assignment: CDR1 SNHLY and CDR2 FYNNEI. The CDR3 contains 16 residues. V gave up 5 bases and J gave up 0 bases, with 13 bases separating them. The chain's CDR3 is CASSLRTITTNEKLFF. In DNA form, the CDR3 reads TGTGCCAGCAGTCTCCGTACTATAACAACTAATGAAAAACTGTTTTTT.

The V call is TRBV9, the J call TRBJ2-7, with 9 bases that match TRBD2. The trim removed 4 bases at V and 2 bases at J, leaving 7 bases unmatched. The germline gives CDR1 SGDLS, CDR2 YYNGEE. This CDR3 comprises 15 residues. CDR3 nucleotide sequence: TGTGCCAGCAGCCGGGGCGGGAGGGCCGCCTACGAGCAGTACTTC. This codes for CASSRGGRAAYEQYF.

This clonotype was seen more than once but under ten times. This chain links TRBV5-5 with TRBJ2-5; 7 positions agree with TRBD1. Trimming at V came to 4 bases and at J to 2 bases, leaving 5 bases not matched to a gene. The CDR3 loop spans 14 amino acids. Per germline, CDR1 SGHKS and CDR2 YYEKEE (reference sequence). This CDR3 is CASSPDRVQETQYF. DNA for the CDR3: TGTGCCAGCAGCCCCGACAGGGTACAAGAGACCCAGTACTTC. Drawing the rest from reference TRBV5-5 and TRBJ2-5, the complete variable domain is DAGVTQSPTHLIKTRGQQVTLRCSPISGHKSVSWYQQVLGQGPQFIFQYYEKEERGRGNFPDRFSARQFPNYSSELNVNALLLGDSALYLCASSPDRVQETQYFGPGTRLLVL.

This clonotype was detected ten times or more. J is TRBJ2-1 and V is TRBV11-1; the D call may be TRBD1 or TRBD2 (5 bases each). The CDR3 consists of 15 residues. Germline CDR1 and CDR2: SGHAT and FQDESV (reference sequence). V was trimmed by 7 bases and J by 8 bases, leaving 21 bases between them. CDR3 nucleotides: TGTGCCAGCAACCGAGGACCCCTAGGGGACGATGAGCAGTTCTTC. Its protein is CASNRGPLGDDEQFF. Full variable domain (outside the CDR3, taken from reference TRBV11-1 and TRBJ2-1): EAEVAQSPRYKITEKSQAVAFWCDPISGHATLYWYRQILGQGPELLVQFQDESVVDDSQLPKDRFSAERLKGVDSTLKIQPAELGDSAMYLCASNRGPLGDDEQFFGPGTRLTVL.

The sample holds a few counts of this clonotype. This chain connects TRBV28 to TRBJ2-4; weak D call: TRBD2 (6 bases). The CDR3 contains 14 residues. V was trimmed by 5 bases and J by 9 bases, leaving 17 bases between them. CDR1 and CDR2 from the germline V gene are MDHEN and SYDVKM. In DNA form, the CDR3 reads TGTGCCAGCAGTCCGACGGGACTCCCTGGCATTCAGTACTTC. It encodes CASSPTGLPGIQYF.

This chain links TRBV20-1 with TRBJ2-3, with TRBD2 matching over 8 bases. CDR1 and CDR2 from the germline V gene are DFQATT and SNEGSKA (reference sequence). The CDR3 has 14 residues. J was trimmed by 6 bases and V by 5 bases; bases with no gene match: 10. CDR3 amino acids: CSAASGGPRDTQYF. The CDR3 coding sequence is TGCAGTGCTGCATCGGGAGGGCCTCGGGATACGCAGTATTTT.

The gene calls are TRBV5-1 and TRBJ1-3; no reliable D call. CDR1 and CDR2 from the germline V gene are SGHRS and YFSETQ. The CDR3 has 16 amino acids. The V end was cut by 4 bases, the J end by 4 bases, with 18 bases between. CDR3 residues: CASSAGPLLSGNTIYF. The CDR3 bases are TGCGCCAGCAGCGCTGGACCTCTATTATCAGGAAACACCATATATTTT. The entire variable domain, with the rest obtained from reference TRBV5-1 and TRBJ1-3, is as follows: KAGVTQTPRYLIKTRGQQVTLSCSPISGHRSVSWYQQTPGQGLQFLFEYFSETQRNKGNFPGRFSGRQFSNSRSEMNVSTLELGDSALYLCASSAGPLLSGNTIYFGEGSWLTVV.

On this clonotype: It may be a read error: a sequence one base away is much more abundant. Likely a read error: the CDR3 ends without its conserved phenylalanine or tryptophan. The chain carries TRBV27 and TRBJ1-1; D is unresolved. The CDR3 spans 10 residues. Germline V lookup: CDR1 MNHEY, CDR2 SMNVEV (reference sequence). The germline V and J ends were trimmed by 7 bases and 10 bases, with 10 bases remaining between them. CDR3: CASTIKGAFI. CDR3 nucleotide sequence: TGTGCCAGCACCATCAAGGGAGCTTTCATT.

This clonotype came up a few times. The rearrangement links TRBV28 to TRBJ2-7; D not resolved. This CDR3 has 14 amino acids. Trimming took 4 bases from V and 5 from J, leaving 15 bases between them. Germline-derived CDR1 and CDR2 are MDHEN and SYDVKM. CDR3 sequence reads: CASSWPGPFNEQYF. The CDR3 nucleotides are TGTGCCAGCAGTTGGCCCGGGCCCTTCAACGAGCAGTACTTC.

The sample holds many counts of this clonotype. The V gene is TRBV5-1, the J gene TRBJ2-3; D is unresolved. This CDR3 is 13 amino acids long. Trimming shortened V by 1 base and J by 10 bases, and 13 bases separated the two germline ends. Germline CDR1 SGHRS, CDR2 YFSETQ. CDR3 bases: TGCGCCAGCAGCTTGCCCTCTTCGGATGCGCAGTATTTT. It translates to CASSLPSSDAQYF.

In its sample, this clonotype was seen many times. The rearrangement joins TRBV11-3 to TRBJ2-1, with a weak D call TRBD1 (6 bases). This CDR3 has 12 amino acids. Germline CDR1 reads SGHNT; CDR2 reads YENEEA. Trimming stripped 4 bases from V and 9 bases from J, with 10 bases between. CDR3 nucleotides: TGTGCCAGCAGCTCTCGACAGGCTGAGCAGTTCTTC. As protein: CASSSRQAEQFF.

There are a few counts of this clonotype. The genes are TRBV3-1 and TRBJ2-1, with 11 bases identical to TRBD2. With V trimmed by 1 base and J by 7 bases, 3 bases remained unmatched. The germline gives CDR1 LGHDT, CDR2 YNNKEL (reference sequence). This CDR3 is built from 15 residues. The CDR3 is CASSQGSSGGNEQFF. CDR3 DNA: TGTGCCAGCAGCCAAGGATCTAGCGGGGGGAATGAGCAGTTCTTC.

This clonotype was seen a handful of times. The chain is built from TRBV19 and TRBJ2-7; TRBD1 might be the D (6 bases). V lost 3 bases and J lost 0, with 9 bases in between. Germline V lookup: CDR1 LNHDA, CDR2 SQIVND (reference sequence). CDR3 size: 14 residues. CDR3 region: CASSIQGPSYEQYF. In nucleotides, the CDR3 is TGTGCCAGTAGTATCCAGGGGCCCTCCTACGAGCAGTACTTC.

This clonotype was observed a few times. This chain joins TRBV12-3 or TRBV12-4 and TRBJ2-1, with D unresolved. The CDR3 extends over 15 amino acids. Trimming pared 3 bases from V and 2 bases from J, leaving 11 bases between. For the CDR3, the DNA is TGTGCCAGCAGTTTCTGGCTCCCAACCTACAATGAGCAGTTCTTC. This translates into CASSFWLPTYNEQFF.

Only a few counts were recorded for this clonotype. CDR3 coding DNA: TGTGCCAGCAGCTTGGTGAGCGGGAACTACAATGAGCAGTTCTTC. Translated, it gives CASSLVSGNYNEQFF. This sequence joins TRBV5-8 and TRBJ2-1; 7 bases fit TRBD2. Germline V gives CDR1 SGHTS, CDR2 YDEGEE. V lost 0 bases and J lost 3; bases outside the gene matches: 3. CDR3 length: 15 residues.

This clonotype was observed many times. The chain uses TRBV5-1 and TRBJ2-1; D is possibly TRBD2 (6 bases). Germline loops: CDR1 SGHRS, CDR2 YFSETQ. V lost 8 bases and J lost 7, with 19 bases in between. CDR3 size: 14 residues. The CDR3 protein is CASTTSTSLNEQFF. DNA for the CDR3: TGCGCCAGTACGACTAGTACTTCGTTGAATGAGCAGTTCTTC.

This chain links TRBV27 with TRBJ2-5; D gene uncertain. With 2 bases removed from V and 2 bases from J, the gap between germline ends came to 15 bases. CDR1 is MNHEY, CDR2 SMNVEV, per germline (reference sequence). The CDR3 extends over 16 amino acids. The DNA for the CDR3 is TGTGCCAGCAGTTTAACTGCTCTAGACTTACAAGAGACCCAGTACTTC. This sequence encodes CASSLTALDLQETQYF.

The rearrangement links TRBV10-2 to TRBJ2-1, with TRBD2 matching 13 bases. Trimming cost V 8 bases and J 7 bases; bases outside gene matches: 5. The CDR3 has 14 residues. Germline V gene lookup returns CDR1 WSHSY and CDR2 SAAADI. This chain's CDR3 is CASHGLAGDNEQFF. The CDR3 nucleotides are TGCGCCAGCCATGGACTAGCGGGAGATAATGAGCAGTTCTTC.

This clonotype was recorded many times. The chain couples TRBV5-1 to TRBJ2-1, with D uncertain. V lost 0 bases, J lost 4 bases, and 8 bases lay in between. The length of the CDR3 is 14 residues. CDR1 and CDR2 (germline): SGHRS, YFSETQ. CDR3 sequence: CASSLAGQYNEQFF. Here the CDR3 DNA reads TGCGCCAGCAGCTTGGCCGGGCAATACAATGAGCAGTTCTTC.

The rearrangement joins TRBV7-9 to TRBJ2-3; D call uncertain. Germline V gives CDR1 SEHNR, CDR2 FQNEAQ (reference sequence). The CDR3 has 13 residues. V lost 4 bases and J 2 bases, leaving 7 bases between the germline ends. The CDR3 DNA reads TGTGCCAGCAGCTCCCTCGTCACAGATACGCAGTATTTT. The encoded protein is CASSSLVTDTQYF. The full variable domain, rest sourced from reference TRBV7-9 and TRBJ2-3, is DTGVSQNPRHKITKRGQNVTFRCDPISEHNRLYWYRQTLGQGPEFLTYFQNEAQLEKSRLLSDRFSAERPKGSFSTLEIQRTEQGDSAMYLCASSSLVTDTQYFGPGTRLTVL.

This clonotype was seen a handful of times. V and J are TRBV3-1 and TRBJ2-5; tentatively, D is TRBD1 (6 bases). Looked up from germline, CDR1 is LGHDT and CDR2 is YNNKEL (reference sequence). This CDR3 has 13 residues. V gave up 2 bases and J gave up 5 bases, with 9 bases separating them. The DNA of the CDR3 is TGTGCCAGCAGCCAAAACAGGGCGGAGACCCAGTACTTC. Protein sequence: CASSQNRAETQYF.

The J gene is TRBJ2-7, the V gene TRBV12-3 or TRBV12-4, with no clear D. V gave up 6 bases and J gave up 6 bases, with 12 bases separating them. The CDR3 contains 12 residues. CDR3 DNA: TGTGCCAGCAGATACGGCACCCTCGAGCAGTACTTC. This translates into CASRYGTLEQYF.

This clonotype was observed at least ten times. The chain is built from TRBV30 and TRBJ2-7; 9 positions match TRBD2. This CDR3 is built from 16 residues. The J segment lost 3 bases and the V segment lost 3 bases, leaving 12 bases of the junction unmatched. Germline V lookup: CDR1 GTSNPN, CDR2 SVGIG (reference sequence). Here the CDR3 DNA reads TGTGCCTGGAGCCAACCGGGACTAGCCGTGTTCTACGAGCAGTACTTC. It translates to CAWSQPGLAVFYEQYF.

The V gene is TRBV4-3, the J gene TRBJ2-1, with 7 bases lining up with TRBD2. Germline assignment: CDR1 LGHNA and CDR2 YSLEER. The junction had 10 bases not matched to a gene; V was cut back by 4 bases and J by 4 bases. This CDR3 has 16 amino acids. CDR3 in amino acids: CASSLQPGTTYNEQFF. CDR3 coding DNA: TGCGCCAGCAGCCTCCAACCCGGGACTACATACAATGAGCAGTTCTTC.

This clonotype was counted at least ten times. The CDR3 nucleotides are TGTGCCAGCAGCGTCCGAAAGGGACAGGGGGCTGAAAAACTGTTTTTT. Translated, it gives CASSVRKGQGAEKLFF. V and J are TRBV11-2 and TRBJ1-4; 12 nucleotides agree with TRBD1. The CDR3 length is 16 residues. Germline V gene sequence: CDR1 SGHAT, CDR2 FQNNGV. The trim removed 5 bases at V and 7 bases at J, leaving 8 bases unmatched. The full variable domain, rest sourced from reference TRBV11-2 and TRBJ1-4, is EAGVAQSPRYKIIEKRQSVAFWCNPISGHATLYWYQQILGQGPKLLIQFQNNGVVDDSQLPKDRFSAERLKGVDSTLKIQPAKLEDSAVYLCASSVRKGQGAEKLFFGSGTQLSVL.